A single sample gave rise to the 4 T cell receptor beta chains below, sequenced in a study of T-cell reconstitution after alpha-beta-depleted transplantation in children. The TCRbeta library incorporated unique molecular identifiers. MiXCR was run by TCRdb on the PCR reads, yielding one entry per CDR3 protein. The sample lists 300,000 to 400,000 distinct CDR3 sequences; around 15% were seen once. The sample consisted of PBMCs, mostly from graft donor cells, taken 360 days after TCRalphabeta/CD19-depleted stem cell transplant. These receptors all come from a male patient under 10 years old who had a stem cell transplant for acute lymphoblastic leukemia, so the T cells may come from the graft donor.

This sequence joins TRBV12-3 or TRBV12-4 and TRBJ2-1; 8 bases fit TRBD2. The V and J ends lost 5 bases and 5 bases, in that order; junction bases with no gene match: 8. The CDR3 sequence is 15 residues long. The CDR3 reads CASSPGLALDNEQFF. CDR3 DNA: TGTGCCAGCAGTCCCGGACTAGCTCTGGACAATGAGCAGTTCTTC.

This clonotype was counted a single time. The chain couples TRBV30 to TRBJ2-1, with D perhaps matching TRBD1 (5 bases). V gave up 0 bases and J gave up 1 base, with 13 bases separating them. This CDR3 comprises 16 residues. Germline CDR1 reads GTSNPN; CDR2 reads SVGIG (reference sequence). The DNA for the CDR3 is TGTGCCTGGAGTGTAAGAAGGGGTTGGTCCTACAATGAGCAGTTCTTC. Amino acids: CAWSVRRGWSYNEQFF.

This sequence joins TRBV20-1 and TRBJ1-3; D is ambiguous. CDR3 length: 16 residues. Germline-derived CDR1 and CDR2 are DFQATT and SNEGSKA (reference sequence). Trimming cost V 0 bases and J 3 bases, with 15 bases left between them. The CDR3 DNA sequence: TGCAGTGCTAGAGATCCGAAGCCTACCGGTGGAAACACCATATATTTT. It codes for CSARDPKPTGGNTIYF.

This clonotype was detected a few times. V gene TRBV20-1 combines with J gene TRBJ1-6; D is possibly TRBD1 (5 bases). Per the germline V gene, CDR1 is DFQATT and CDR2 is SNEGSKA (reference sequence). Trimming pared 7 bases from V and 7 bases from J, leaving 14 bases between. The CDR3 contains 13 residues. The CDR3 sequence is CSGQQGGNSPLHF. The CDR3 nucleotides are TGCAGTGGCCAGCAGGGTGGAAATTCACCCCTCCACTTT.